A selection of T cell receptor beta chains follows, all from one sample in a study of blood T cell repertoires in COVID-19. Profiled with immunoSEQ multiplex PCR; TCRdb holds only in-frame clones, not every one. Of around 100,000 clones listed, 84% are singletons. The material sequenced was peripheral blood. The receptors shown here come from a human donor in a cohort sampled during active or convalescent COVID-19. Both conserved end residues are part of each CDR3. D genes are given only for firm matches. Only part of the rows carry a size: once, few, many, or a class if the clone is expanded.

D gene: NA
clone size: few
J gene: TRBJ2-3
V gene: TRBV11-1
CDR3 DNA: TGTGCCAGCAGCTTAGACCCGCGAGACACAGATACGCAGTATTTT
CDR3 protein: CASSLDPRDTDTQYF

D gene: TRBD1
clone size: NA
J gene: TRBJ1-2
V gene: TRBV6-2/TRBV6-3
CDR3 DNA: TGTGCCAGCAGTTACATTCCACAGGGGAGGTATGGCTACACCTTC
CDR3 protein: CASSYIPQGRYGYTF

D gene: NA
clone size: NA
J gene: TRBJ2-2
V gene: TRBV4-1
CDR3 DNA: TGCGCCAGCAGCCAGCCAGGGCGGTCCGGGGAGCTGTTTTTT
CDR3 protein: CASSQPGRSGELFF

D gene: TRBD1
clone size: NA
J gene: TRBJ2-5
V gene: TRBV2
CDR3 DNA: TGTGCCAGCAGGGGGACAGTCCAAGAGACCCAGTACTTC
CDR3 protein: CASRGTVQETQYF

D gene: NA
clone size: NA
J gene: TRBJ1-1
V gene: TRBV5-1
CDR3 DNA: TGCGCCAGCAGCTTGAATGGGGGCCCGAACACTGAAGCTTTCTTT
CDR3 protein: CASSLNGGPNTEAFF

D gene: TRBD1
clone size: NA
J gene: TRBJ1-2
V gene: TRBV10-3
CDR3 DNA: TGTGCCATCAGTGAGTCGGGACAGGGGAATTATGGCTACACCTTC
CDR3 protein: CAISESGQGNYGYTF

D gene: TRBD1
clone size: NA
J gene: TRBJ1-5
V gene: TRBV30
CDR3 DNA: TGTGCCTGGAGTCGTGACAGGGGAAATCAGCCCCAGCATTTT
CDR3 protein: CAWSRDRGNQPQHF

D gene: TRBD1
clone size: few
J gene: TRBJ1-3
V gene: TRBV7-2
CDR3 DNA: TGTGCCAGCAGCCGCGACAGGGGGCGGAACACCATATATTTT
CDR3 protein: CASSRDRGRNTIYF

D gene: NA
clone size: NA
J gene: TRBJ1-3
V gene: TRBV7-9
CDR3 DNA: TGTGCCAGCAGCCCTACAGGGTCTGGAAACACCATATATTTT
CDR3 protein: CASSPTGSGNTIYF

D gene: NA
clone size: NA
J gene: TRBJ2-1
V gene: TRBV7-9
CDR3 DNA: TGTGCCAGCAGCTCTGGCGAGCAGTTCTTC
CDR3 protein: CASSSGEQFF

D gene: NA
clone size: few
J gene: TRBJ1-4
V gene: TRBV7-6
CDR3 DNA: TGTGCCAGCAGCTTAGTGGGGGCTGAAAAACTGTTTTTT
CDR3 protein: CASSLVGAEKLFF

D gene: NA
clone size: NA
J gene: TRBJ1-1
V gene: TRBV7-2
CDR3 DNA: TGTGCCAGCAGCTTAGACCGGGACTCCTACACTGAAGCTTTCTTT
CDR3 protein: CASSLDRDSYTEAFF

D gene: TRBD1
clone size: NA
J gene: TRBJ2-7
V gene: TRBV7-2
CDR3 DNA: TGTGCCAGCAGCTTAGATAGGTCAGGGGGCATCGACGAGCAGTACTTC
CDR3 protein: CASSLDRSGGIDEQYF

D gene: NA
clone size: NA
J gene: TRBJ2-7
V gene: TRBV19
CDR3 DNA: TGTGCCAGTAGTACGGCTTCTAGCTACGAGCAGTACTTC
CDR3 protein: CASSTASSYEQYF

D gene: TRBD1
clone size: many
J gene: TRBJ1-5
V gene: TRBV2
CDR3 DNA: TGTGCCAGCAGCGGGACAGGGGTTAGGCACGGCAATCAGCCCCAGCATTTT
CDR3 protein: CASSGTGVRHGNQPQHF

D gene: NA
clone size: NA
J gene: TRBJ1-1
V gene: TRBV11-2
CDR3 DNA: TGTGCCAGCAGCTTCGTCGGGACTCCTAACACTGAAGCTTTCTTT
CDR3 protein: CASSFVGTPNTEAFF

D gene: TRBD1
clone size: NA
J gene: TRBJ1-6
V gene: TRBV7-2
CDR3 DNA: TGTGCCAGCAGCTTTAGACGTCAGGGGGCCAGTTCACCCCTCCACTTT
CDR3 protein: CASSFRRQGASSPLHF

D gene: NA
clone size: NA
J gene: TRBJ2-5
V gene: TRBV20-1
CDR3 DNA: TGCAGTGCTAGTGACTTTTATTCAGAGACCCAGTACTTC
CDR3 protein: CSASDFYSETQYF

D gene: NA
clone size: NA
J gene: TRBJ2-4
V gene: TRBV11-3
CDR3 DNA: TGTGCCAGCAGCTTGGGCGTAGGTTTGCTAGCCAAAAACATTCAGTACTTC
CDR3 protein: CASSLGVGLLAKNIQYF

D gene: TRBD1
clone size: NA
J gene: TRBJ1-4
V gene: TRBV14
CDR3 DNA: TGTGCCAGCAGCCAAGGGGGACAGCCGGAGGAAAAACTGTTTTTT
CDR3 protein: CASSQGGQPEEKLFF

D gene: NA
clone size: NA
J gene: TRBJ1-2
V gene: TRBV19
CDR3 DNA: TGTGCCAGTAGTATTTTAAGGGGATACTATGGCTACACCTTC
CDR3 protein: CASSILRGYYGYTF

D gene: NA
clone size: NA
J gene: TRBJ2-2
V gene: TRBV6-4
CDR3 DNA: TGTGCCAGCAGGCGAAAGGGAGGTACCGGGGAGCTGTTTTTT
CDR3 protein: CASRRKGGTGELFF

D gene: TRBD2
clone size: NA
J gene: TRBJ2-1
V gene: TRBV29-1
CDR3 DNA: TGCAGCGTTGAAGATCGTCTAGCGGGGGGCTCCTACAATGAGCAGTTCTTC
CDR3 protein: CSVEDRLAGGSYNEQFF

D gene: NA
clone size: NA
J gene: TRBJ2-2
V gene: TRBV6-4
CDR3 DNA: TGTGCCAGCAGTGCAAGTCGAGGGTCCGGGGAGCTGTTTTTT
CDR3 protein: CASSASRGSGELFF

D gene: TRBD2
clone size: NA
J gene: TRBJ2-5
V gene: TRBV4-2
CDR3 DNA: TGTGCCAGCAGCCAAGAGAGCCTAGCGGGGGGGCCGGAGACCCAGTACTTC
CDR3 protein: CASSQESLAGGPETQYF

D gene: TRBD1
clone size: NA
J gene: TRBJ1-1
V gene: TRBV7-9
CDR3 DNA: TGTGCCAGCAGCCGGGACAGGGGGCTGGAGCGGGACACTGAAGCTTTCTTT
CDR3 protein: CASSRDRGLERDTEAFF

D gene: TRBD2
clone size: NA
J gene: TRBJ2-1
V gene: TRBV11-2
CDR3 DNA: TGTGCCAGCAGCCTCACTAGCGGAGGTGAGCAGTTCTTC
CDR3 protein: CASSLTSGGEQFF

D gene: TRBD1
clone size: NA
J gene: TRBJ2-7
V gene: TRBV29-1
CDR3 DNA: TGCAGCGTTTCCCGGACAGGGAGCTACGAGCAGTACTTC
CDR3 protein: CSVSRTGSYEQYF

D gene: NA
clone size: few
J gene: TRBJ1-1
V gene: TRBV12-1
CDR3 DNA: TGTGCCAGGGACTCCGGGGGGCCCACTGAAGCTTTCTTT
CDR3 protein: CARDSGGPTEAFF

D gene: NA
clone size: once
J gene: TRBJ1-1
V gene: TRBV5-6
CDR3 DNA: TGTGCCAGCAGCCGGGGGGTCTCTGAAGCTTTCTTT
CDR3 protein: CASSRGVSEAFF

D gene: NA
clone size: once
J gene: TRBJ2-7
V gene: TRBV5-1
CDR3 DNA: TGCGCCAGCAGCTCCCCGGGACAACGGTACGAGCAGTACTTC
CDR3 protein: CASSSPGQRYEQYF

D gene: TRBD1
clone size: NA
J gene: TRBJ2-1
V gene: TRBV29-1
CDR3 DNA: TGCAGCGTTGACGACAGGGTTCTCCACAATGAGCAGTTCTTC
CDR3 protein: CSVDDRVLHNEQFF

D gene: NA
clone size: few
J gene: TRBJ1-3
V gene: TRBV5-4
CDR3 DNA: TGTGCCAGCAGCTTGGGGAGCTTGGACAGAGCTGGAAACACCATATATTTT
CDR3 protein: CASSLGSLDRAGNTIYF

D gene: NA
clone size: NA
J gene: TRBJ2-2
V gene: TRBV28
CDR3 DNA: TGTGCCACTATACAGGGAAACGGGGAGCTGTTTTTT
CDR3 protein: CATIQGNGELFF

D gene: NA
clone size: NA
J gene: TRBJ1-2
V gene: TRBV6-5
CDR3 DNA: TGTGCCAGCAGTTACTCGAGGACACGAGAAGGCTACACCTTC
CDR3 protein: CASSYSRTREGYTF

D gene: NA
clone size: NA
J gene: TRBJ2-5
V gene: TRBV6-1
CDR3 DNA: TGTGCCAGCAGTGAAGCGCAGGGTAGGGAGACCCAGTACTTC
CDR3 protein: CASSEAQGRETQYF

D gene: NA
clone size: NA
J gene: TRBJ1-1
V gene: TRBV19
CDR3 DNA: TGTGCCAGTAGCAGGGATTTGAACACTGAAGCTTTCTTT
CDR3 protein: CASSRDLNTEAFF

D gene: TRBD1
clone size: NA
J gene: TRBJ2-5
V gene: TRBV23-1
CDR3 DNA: TGCGCCAGCAGCCCCGGGACAGAAGAGACCCAGTACTTC
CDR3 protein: CASSPGTEETQYF

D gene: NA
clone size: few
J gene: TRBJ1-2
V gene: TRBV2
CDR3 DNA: TGTGCCAGCAGTGATCAGGGGAATGGCTACACCTTC
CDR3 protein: CASSDQGNGYTF

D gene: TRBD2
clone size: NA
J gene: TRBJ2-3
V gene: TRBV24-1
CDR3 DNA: TGTGCCACCAGTGACCCGGTAGCGGGCCCCACAGATACGCAGTATTTT
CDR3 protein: CATSDPVAGPTDTQYF

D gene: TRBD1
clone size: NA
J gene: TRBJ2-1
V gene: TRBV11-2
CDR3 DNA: TGTGCCAGCAGCTTCGAACTCGGACAGGGGTGGAATGAGCAGTTCTTC
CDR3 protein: CASSFELGQGWNEQFF

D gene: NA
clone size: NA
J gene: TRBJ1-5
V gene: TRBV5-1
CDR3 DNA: TGCGCCAGCAGCTTGGAATTCGGGGGGCATCAGCCCCAGCATTTT
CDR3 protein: CASSLEFGGHQPQHF

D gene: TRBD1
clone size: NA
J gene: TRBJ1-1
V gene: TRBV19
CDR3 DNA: TGTGCCAGTAGTATAGAACCGGGACAGCTTCCCCACCTAAAAGCTTTCTTT
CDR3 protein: CASSIEPGQLPHLKAFF

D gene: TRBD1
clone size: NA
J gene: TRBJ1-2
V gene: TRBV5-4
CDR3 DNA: TGTGCCAGCAGCTTGGGGGACAGGGACTATGGCTACACCTTC
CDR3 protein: CASSLGDRDYGYTF

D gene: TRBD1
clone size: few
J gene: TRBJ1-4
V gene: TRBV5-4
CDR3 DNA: TGTGCCAGCAGCCCGGGGGGTGGACAGGGTAACGAAAAACTGTTTTTT
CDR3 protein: CASSPGGGQGNEKLFF

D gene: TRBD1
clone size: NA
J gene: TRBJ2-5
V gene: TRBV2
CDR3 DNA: TGTGCCAGCGGCGACAGGGGGGAGACCCAGTACTTC
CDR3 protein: CASGDRGETQYF

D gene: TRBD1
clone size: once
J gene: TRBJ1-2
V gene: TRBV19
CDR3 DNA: TGTGCCAGTAGTACGGGACAGGGGGGACTATGGTATGGCTACACCTTC
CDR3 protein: CASSTGQGGLWYGYTF

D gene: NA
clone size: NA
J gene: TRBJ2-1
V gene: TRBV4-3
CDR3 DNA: TGCGCCAGCAGCCATGACCATCCGGCCCTCGGGAGTGAGCAGTTCTTC
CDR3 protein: CASSHDHPALGSEQFF

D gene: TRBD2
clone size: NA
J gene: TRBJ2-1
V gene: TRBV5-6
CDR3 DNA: TGTGCCAGCAGCCCCCCCCGCGGGGGTTTTAATGAGCAGTTCTTC
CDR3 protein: CASSPPRGGFNEQFF

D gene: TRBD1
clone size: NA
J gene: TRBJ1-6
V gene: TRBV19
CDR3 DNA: TGTGCCAGTACGACAGGGAAAAGCTCCTATAATTCACCCCTCCACTTT
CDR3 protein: CASTTGKSSYNSPLHF

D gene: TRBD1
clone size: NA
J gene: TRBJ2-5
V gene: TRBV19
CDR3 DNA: TGTGCCAGCGGACAGGGGATCCAAGAGACCCAGTACTTC
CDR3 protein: CASGQGIQETQYF

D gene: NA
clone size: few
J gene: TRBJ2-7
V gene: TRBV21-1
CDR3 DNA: TGTGCCAGCAGCAAAGTACAGGGAAGGTACGAGCAGTACTTC
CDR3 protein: CASSKVQGRYEQYF

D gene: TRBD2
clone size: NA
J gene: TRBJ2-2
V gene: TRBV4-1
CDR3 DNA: TGCGCCAGCAGCCAAGTTGCGGGGGCGAACACCGGGGAGCTGTTTTTT
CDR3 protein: CASSQVAGANTGELFF

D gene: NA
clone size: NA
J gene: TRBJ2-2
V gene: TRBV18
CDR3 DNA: TGTGCCAGCTCCCCCCAGGGGCTGAGTAACACCGGGGAGCTGTTTTTT
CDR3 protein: CASSPQGLSNTGELFF

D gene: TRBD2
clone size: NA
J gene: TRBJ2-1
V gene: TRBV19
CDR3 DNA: TGTGCCAGTAGCAGCACTAGCGGGGGCGCACAGTTCTTC
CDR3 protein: CASSSTSGGAQFF

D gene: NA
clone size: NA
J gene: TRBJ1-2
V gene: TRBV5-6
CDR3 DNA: TGTGCCAGCAGCTTGGAAGCAGGCTACACCTTC
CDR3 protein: CASSLEAGYTF

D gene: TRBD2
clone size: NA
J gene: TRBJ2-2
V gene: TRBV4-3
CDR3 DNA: TGCGCCAGCAGCCAGCGGGTAGCGGGGGGTTCCGGGGAGCTGTTTTTT
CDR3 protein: CASSQRVAGGSGELFF

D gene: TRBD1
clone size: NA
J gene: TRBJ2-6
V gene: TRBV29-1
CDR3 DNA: TGCAGCGTTCAGGGGGATGGGGCCAACGTCCTGACTTTC
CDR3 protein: CSVQGDGANVLTF

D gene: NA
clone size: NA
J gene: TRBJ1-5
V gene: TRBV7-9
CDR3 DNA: TGTGCCAGCAGCCGGGAGAGCAATCAGCCCCAGCATTTT
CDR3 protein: CASSRESNQPQHF

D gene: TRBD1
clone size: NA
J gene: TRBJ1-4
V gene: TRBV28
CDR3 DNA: TGTGCCAGCAGGCAGACAGGGAGCCCTAATGAAAAACTGTTTTTT
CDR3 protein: CASRQTGSPNEKLFF